These T cell receptor beta chains were read from a single sample in a study of cytomegalovirus exposure and HLA in healthy donors. Profiling relied on immunoSEQ multiplex PCR, and the TCRdb table lists in-frame clones only, not all of them. The table includes about 160,000 clones, about four fifths detected once. Sequencing input: PBMCs. The source is a woman in her forties or fifties in good health and CMV-seronegative. CDR3s leave out the opening cysteine and the closing phenylalanine or tryptophan. The order of the fields is V gene, clone size, CDR3 protein. Clone sizes are given selectively: once, few, many, or a class where the clone is expanded.

TRBV6-6	few	ASRSAYEQY
TRBV2	.	ASSGAQGARGYT
TRBV20-1	.	SARSGTTLF
TRBV10-3	.	AIRMGEDYGYT
TRBV19	.	ASSPRDSPAYEQY
TRBV7-7	.	ASSPRQGYTGELF
TRBV9	.	ASSPGGANTEAF
TRBV7-2	.	ASSPGVSGANVLT
TRBV2	.	ASRGQEYEQY
TRBV18	.	ASSTLGQNTGELF
TRBV28	.	ASSWTVTSNQPQH
TRBV20-1	.	SARDYEQY
TRBV25-1	.	ASSEGQGYNSPLH
TRBV4-2	once	ASSQERSAGGPDEQY
TRBV5-8	.	ASSFRWGGSYNEQF
TRBV27	.	ASSPGGDYGYT
TRBV5-1	.	ASSLAGGPYEQY
TRBV6-5	.	ASSYKGTSGLNEQF
TRBV4-3	.	ASKPRDTTNYGYT
TRBV10-1	few	ASSESGQAPNEQY
TRBV9	.	ASSKGQGTEAF
TRBV5-6	.	ASSPGGGWGTEAF
TRBV27	.	ASSLRTGPPYEQY
TRBV7-9	.	SSSLAGGAVHNEQF